This T cell receptor (beta chain) was captured in a study of blood T cell repertoires in COVID-19. Study-wide background: Sites across the United States, Italy and Spain contributed samples from acute and convalescent COVID-19. PBMCs, B-cell-depleted T cells, or T cells provided the cDNA or gDNA that made up the material.

Trimming stripped 4 bases from V and 3 bases from J, with 10 bases between. Germline-derived CDR1 and CDR2 are SGHKS and YYEKEE (reference sequence). This CDR3 has 13 residues. As processed by the authors: Estimated nucleated cell counts came from reference gene primer amplification. Profiling relied on immunoSEQ multiplex PCR, and the TCRdb table lists in-frame clones only, not all of them. V and J calls and clone size are as listed in that table; D and trimming were resolved from the DNA. The sample has over 30,000 clones, around four fifths seen once. The sequencing sample was made of peripheral blood. The rearrangement joins TRBV5-5 to TRBJ2-5, with a weak D call TRBD2 (5 bases). The source of this sequence is a man aged 50 to 59 with acute or convalescent COVID-19. This CDR3 reads CASSRTGEETQYF. The CDR3 DNA reads TGTGCCAGCAGCCGGACTGGAGAAGAGACCCAGTACTTC.